This T cell receptor (beta chain) was profiled in a study of control samples from healthy donors and cancer patients. Trimming pared 4 bases from V and 1 base from J, leaving 7 bases between. The CDR3 extends over 13 amino acids. The V gene's germline CDR1 is LNHDA and CDR2 SQIVND (reference sequence). The assay was immunoSEQ multiplex PCR, and TCRdb's table has in-frame clones only and misses some. The sample has more than 25,000 clones; roughly 91% are singletons. The specimen sequenced was PBMCs. The receptor was isolated from a man aged 50 to 59 with lung cancer. The J gene is TRBJ1-1, the V gene TRBV19; no reliable D call. DNA of the CDR3: TGTGCCAGTAGTACCGGCCAGAACACTGAAGCTTTCTTT. Its protein is CASSTGQNTEAFF. Full variable domain (rest looked up from reference TRBV19 and TRBJ1-1): DGGITQSPKYLFRKEGQNVTLSCEQNLNHDAMYWYRQDPGQGLRLIYYSQIVNDFQKGDIAEGYSVSREKKESFPLTVTSAQKNPTAFYLCASSTGQNTEAFFGQGTRLTVV.